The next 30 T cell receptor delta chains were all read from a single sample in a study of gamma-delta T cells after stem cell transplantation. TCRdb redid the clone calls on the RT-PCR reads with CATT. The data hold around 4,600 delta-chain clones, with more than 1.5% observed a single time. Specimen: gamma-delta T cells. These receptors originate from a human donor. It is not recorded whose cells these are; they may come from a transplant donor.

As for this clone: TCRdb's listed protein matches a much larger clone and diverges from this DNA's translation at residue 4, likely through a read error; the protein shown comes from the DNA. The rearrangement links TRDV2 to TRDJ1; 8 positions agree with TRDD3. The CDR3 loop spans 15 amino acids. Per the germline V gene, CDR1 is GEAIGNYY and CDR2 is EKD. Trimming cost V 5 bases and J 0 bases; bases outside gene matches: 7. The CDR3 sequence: CACALLGANTDKLIF. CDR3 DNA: TGTGCCTGTGCGCTACTGGGGGCCAACACCGATAAACTCATCTTT.

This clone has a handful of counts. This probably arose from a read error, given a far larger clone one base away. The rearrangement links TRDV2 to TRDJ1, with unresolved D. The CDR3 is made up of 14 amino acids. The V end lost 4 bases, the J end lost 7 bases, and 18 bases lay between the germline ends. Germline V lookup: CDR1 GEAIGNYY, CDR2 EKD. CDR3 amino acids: CACEPLTPEVKLIF. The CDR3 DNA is TGTGCCTGTGAACCCTTAACTCCGGAGGTTAAACTCATCTTT.

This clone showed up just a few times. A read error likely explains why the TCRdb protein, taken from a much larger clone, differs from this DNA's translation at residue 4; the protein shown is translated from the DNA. As DNA, the CDR3 is TGTGCCTGTGGCACCGTGGGGGGGGAGAAAGCGACTTTGACAGCACAACTCTTCTTT. Translating it yields CACGTVGGEKATLTAQLFF. V is TRDV2 and J is TRDJ2; weak D call: TRDD3 (6 bases). CDR1 and CDR2 (germline): GEAIGNYY, EKD. CDR3 length: 19 residues.

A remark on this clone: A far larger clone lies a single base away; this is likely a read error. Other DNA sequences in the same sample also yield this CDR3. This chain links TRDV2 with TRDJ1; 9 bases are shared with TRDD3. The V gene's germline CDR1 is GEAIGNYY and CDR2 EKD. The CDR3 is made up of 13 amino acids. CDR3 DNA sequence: TGTGCCTGTGAGGGGATACGGTCCGATAAGCTCATCTTT. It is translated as CACEGIRSDKLIF.

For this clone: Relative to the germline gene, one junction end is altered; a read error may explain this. This chain's CDR3 is CACDTMAGGQSNNKLIF. The CDR3 nucleotides are TGCGCCTGTGACACAATGGCTGGGGGACAAAGCAACAATAAACTCATCTTT. This chain joins TRDV2 and TRDJ1; 8 positions agree with TRDD3. This CDR3 has 17 amino acids. Germline V gene data show CDR1 as GEAIGNYY and CDR2 as EKD.

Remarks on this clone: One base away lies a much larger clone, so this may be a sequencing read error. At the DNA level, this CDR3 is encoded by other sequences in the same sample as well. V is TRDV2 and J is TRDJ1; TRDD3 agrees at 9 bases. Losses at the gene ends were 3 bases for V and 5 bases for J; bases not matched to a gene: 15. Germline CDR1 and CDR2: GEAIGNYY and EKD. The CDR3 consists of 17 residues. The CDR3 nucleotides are TGTGCCTGTGACCCCCTAGTACTGGGGGAGTTCACTGATAAACTCATCTTT. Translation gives CACDPLVLGEFTDKLIF.

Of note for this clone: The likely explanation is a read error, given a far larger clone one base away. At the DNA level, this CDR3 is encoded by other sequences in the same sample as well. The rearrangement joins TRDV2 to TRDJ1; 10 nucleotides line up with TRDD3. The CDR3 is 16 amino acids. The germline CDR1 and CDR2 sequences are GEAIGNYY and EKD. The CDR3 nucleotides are TGTGCCTGTGACCCTTTACTGGGGGATTCCACCGATAAGCTCATCTTT. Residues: CACDPLLGDSTDKLIF.

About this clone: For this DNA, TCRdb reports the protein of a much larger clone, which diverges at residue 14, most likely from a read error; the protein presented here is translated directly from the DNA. DNA of the CDR3: TGTGCCTGTGACACCACTGGGGGCTATAGCTCCTGGGACGCCCGACAGATGTTTTTC. This codes for CACDTTGGYSSWDARQMFF. The genes are TRDV2 and TRDJ3; 8 bases are shared with TRDD3. Germline V gives CDR1 GEAIGNYY, CDR2 EKD. The length of the CDR3 is 19 residues.

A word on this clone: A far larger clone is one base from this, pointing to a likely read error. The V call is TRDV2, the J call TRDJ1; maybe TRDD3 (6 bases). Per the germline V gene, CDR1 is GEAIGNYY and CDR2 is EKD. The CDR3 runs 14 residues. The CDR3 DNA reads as TGTGCCCGTGACCTGACTGGGAGGACCGATAAACTCATCTTT. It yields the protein CARDLTGRTDKLIF.

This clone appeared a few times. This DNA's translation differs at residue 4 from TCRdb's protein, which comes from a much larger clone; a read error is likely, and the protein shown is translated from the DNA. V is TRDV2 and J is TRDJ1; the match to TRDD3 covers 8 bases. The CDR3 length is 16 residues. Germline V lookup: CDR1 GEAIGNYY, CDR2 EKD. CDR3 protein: CACGTVGDHKTDKLIF. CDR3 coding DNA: TGTGCCTGTGGCACCGTGGGGGATCATAAAACCGATAAACTCATCTTT.

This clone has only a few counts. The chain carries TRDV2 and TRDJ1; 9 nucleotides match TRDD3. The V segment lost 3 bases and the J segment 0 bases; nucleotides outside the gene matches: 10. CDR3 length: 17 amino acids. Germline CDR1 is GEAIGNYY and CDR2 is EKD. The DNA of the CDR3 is TGTGCCTGTGACTCTCTACTGGGGGACCTCAACACCGATAAACTCATCTTT. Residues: CACDSLLGDLNTDKLIF.

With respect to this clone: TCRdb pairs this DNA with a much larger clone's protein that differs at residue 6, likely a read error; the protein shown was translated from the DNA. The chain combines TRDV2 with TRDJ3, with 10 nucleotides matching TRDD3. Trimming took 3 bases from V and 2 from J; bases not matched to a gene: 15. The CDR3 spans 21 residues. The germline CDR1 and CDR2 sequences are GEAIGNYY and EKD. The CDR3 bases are TGTGCCTGTGACTCCATAGAGGGGGATACGCGACCCACCTGGGACACCCGACAGATGTTTTTC. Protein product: CACDSIEGDTRPTWDTRQMFF.

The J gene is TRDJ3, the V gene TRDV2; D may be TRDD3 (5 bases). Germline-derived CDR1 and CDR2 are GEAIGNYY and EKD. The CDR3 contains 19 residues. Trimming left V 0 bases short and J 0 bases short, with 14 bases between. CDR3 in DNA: TGTGCCTGTGACACCGCGGGGGGTACCAGCTCCTGGGACACCCGACAGATGTTTTTC. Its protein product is CACDTAGGTSSWDTRQMFF.

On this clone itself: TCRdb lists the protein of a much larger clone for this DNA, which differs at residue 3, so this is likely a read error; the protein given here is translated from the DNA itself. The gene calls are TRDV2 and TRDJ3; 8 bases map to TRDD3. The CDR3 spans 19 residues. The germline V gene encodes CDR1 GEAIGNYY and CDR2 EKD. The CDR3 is CARDVTGGRSSWDTRQMFF. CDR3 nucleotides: TGTGCCCGTGACGTAACTGGGGGTCGGAGCTCCTGGGACACCCGACAGATGTTTTTC.

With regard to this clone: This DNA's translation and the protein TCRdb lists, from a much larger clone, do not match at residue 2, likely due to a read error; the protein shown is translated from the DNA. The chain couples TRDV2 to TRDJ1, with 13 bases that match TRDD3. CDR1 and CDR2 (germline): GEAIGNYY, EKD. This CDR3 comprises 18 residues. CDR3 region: CSCDAVLGDTRDTDKLIF. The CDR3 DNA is TGTTCCTGTGACGCCGTACTGGGGGATACGCGGGACACCGATAAACTCATCTTT.

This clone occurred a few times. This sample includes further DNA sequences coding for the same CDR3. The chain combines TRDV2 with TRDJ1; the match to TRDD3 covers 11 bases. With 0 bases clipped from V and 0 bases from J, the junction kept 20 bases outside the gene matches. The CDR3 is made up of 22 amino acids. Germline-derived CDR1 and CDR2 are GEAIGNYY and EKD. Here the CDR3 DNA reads TGTGCCTGTGACACCGTGGGGGATACGCGGGACCGCAAGGACGTTTACACCGATAAACTCATCTTT. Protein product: CACDTVGDTRDRKDVYTDKLIF.

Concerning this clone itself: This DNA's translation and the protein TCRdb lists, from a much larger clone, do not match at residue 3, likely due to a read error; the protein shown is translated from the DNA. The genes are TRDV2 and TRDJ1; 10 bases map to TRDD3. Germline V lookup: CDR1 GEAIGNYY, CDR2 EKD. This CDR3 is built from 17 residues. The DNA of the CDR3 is TGTGCCCGTGATGGTATTACTGGGGGATTAAAAACCGATAAACTCATCTTT. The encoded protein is CARDGITGGLKTDKLIF.

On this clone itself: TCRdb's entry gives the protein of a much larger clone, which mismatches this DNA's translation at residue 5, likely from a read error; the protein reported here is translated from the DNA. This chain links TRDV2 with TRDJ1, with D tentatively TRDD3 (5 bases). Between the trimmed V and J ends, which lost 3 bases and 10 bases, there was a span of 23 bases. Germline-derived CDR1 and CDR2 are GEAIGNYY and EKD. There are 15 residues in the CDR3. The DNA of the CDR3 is TGTGCCTGTGACGCCGTTGGAGATATAGGGGAGTCACTCATCTTT. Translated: CACDAVGDIGESLIF.

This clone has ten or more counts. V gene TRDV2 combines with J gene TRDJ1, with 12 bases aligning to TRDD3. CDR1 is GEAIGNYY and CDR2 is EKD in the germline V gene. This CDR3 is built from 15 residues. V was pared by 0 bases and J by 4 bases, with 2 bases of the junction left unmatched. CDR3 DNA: TGTGCCTGTGACACCCTGGGGGATACGGACGATAAACTCATCTTT. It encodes CACDTLGDTDDKLIF.

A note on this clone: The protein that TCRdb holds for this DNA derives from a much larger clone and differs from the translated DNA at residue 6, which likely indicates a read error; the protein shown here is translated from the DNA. The CDR3 DNA reads TGTGCCTGTGACTCGGATGGGGGATTAAGGGCCGATAAACTCATCTTT. Translated, it gives CACDSDGGLRADKLIF. This chain links TRDV2 with TRDJ1, with 8 positions matching TRDD3. V shed 3 bases and J 3 bases; nucleotides not matched to a gene: 11. Germline loops: CDR1 GEAIGNYY, CDR2 EKD. This CDR3 spans 16 amino acids.

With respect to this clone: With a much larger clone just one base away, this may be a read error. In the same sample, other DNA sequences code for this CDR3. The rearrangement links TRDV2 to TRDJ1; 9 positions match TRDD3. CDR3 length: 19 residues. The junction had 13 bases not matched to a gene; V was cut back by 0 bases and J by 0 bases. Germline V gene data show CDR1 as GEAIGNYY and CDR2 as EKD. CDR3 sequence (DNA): TGTGCCTGTGACACCCTACTGGGGGAGCCATCTATTTACACCGATAAACTCATCTTT. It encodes CACDTLLGEPSIYTDKLIF.

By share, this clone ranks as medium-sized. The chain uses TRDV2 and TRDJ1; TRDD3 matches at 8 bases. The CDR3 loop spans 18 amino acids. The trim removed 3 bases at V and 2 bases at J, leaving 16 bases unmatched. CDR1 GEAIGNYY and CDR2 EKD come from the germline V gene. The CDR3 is CACDPILGALHSTDKLIF. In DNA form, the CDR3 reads TGTGCCTGTGACCCTATACTGGGGGCCCTTCACTCGACCGATAAACTCATCTTT.

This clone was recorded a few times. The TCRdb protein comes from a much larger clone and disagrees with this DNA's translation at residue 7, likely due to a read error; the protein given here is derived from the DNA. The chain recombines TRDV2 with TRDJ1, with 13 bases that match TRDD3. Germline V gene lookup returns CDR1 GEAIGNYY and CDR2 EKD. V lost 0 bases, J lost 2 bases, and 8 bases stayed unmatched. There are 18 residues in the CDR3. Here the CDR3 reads CACDTLKLGDTQTDKLIF. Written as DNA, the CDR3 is TGTGCCTGTGACACCTTAAAACTGGGGGATACGCAAACCGATAAACTCATCTTT.

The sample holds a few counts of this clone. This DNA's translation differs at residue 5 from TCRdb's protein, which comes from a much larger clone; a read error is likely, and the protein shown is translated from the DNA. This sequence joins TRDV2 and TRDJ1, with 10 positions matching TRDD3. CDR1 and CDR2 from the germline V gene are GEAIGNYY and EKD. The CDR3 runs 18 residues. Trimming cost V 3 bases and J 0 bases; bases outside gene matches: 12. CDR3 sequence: CACDLVLGGYRYTDKLIF. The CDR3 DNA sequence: TGTGCCTGTGACCTGGTCCTTGGGGGATACCGGTACACCGATAAACTCATCTTT.

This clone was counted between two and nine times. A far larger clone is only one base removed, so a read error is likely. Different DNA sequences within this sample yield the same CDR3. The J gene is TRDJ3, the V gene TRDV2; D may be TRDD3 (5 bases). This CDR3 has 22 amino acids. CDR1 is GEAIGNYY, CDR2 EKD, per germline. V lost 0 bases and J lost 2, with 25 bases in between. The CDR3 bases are TGTGCCTGTGACACCGCGGGACCTGGCGAGCGGGGAAAAGCCTGGGACACCCGACAGATGTTTTTC. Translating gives CACDTAGPGERGKAWDTRQMFF.

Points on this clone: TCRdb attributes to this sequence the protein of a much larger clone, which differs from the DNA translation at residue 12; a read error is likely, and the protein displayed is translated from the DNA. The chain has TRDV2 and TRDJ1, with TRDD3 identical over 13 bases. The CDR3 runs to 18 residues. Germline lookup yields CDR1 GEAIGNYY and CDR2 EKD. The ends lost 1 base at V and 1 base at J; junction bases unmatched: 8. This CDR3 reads CACDTLTGGYESTDKLIF. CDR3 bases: TGTGCCTGTGACACGCTGACTGGGGGATACGAGAGCACCGATAAACTCATCTTT.

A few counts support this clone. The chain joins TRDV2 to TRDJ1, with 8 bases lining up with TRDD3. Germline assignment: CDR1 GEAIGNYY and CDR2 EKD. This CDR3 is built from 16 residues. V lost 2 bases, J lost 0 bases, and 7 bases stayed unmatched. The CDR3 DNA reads TGTGCCTGTGACAGTATGGGGGATGGTCACACCGATAAACTCATCTTT. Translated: CACDSMGDGHTDKLIF.

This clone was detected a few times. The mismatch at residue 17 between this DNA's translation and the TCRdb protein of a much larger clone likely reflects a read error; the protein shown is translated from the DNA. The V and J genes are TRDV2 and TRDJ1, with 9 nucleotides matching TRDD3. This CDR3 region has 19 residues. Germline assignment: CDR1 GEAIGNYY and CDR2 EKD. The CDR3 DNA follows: TGTGCCTGTGACTACCTTAAGGGGATACGGGGCGACGACACCGATAAACCCATCTTT. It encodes CACDYLKGIRGDDTDKPIF.

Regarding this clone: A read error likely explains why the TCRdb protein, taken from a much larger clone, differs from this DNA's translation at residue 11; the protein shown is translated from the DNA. In nucleotides, the CDR3 is TGTGCCTGTGACCCTCTACTGGGGGATGCACAAATGTACACCGATAAACTCATCTTT. This sequence encodes CACDPLLGDAQMYTDKLIF. The V gene is TRDV2, the J gene TRDJ1, with 10 positions matching TRDD3. This CDR3 is built from 19 residues. V shed 3 bases, J shed 0 bases, and the junction held 15 bases outside the gene matches. Germline CDR1 and CDR2: GEAIGNYY and EKD.

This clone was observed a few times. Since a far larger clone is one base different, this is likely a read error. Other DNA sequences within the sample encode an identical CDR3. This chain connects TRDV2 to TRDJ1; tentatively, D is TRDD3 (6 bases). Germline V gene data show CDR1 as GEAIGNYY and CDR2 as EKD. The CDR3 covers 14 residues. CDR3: CACDTVGGSGELIF. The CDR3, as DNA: TGTGCCTGTGACACCGTGGGGGGGTCAGGTGAACTGATCTTT.